The rows below give T cell receptor beta chains drawn from one sample of a study of immune cell composition in non-small cell lung cancer. Libraries were prepared by immunoSEQ multiplex PCR; TCRdb keeps only in-frame clonotypes and omits some of them. Of fewer than 8,000 clones listed, approximately 84% were seen once; the top ten hold over 13%. The sequenced sample consisted of lung tumor tissue. The origin of the receptors is a human donor with non-small cell lung cancer. CDR3s include the opening cysteine and the closing phenylalanine or tryptophan. Each record gives: J gene, clone size, V gene, D gene, CDR3 protein, CDR3 DNA. D genes are given only for firm matches. Clone size is not always given. Where it is, it says once, few, many or a class for expanded clones.

TRBJ2-7 | . | TRBV28 | TRBD2 | CASRKTSGSYEQYF | TGTGCCAGCAGAAAAACTAGCGGGAGTTACGAGCAGTACTTC
TRBJ2-7 | once | TRBV4-1 | TRBD1 | CASSQDPGTGVNGEQYF | TGCGCCAGCAGCCAAGATCCCGGGACAGGGGTAAATGGCGAGCAGTACTTC
TRBJ2-5 | . | TRBV18 | TRBD1 | CASSPLGTGTQETQYF | TGTGCCAGCTCACCCCTAGGGACAGGGACACAAGAGACCCAGTACTTC
TRBJ2-1 | . | TRBV29-1 | . | CSVGVSFHEQFF | TGCAGCGTTGGCGTTAGTTTCCATGAGCAGTTCTTC
TRBJ2-1 | . | TRBV6-1 | . | CASSLAVFSYNEQFF | TGTGCCAGCAGTTTAGCGGTATTCTCCTACAATGAGCAGTTCTTC
TRBJ2-7 | few | TRBV9 | . | CASSPVRSLSYEQYF | TGTGCCAGCAGCCCCGTTCGTTCTCTTTCCTACGAGCAGTACTTC
TRBJ2-5 | . | TRBV10-3 | . | CAISEGGGHETQYF | TGTGCCATCAGTGAAGGGGGAGGGCACGAGACCCAGTACTTC
TRBJ1-1 | once | TRBV18 | TRBD1 | CASSPPYALGTGGMNTEAFF | TGTGCCAGCTCACCACCGTACGCCCTCGGGACAGGGGGCATGAACACTGAAGCTTTCTTT
TRBJ1-2 | . | TRBV10-2 | . | CASRYGGSDGYTF | TGCGCCAGCCGCTACGGAGGGTCGGACGGCTACACCTTC
TRBJ1-2 | few | TRBV6-1 | . | CASSEIGQGVYTF | TGTGCCAGCAGTGAAATAGGGCAGGGTGTCTACACCTTC
TRBJ1-1 | . | TRBV19 | . | CASSPGERNTEAFF | TGTGCCAGTAGCCCCGGTGAGAGGAACACTGAAGCTTTCTTT
TRBJ2-7 | . | TRBV5-1 | . | CASSPAGDKTYEQYF | TGCGCCAGCAGCCCAGCAGGGGACAAGACCTACGAGCAGTACTTC
TRBJ2-1 | . | TRBV19 | TRBD1 | CASSKPTGEFPYNEQFF | TGTGCCAGTAGTAAACCGACAGGGGAGTTTCCTTACAATGAGCAGTTCTTC
TRBJ2-2 | . | TRBV7-2 | TRBD1 | CASTSTGAGELFF | TGTGCCAGCACCTCAACAGGGGCCGGGGAGCTGTTTTTT
TRBJ2-3 | . | TRBV7-3 | TRBD1 | CASSLQGASSDTQYF | TGTGCCAGCAGCTTACAGGGGGCATCTTCGGATACGCAGTATTTT
TRBJ2-3 | . | TRBV5-1 | . | CASSLAILGGADTQYF | TGCGCCAGCAGCTTGGCCATCCTCGGGGGTGCAGATACGCAGTATTTT
TRBJ2-2 | . | TRBV9 | . | CASSVEQGNTGELFF | TGTGCCAGCAGCGTAGAGCAGGGGAACACCGGGGAGCTGTTTTTT
TRBJ2-3 | . | TRBV4-3 | TRBD2 | CASSRTSGGLTDTQYF | TGCGCCAGCAGCCGGACTAGCGGGGGCCTCACAGATACGCAGTATTTT
TRBJ2-1 | . | TRBV5-1 | TRBD2 | CASSLAGGPNNEQFF | TGCGCCAGCAGCTTAGCGGGGGGGCCTAACAATGAGCAGTTCTTC
TRBJ1-5 | . | TRBV5-6 | TRBD1 | CASSFSWTGSKQPQHF | TGTGCCAGCAGCTTCTCTTGGACAGGGTCTAAACAGCCCCAGCATTTT
TRBJ1-5 | . | TRBV19 | . | CASSIGQGIVKDQPQHF | TGTGCCAGTAGTATAGGGCAGGGTATCGTCAAGGATCAGCCCCAGCATTTT
TRBJ2-5 | few | TRBV7-8 | TRBD2 | CASSRNTGLLETQYF | TGTGCCAGCAGCCGAAATACGGGACTATTAGAGACCCAGTACTTC
TRBJ1-5 | . | TRBV25-1 | . | CASSVTGLNQPQHF | TGTGCCAGCAGTGTGACAGGTCTCAATCAGCCCCAGCATTTT
TRBJ1-3 | . | TRBV28 | . | CASSLGDRIMNTIYF | TGTGCCAGCAGTTTAGGTGACAGGATCATGAACACCATATATTTT
TRBJ1-2 | . | TRBV5-1 | . | CASSSNRGGGRYTF | TGCGCCAGCAGCTCGAATCGAGGGGGGGGCCGCTACACCTTC
TRBJ2-3 | . | TRBV15 | TRBD1 | CATSRDPGQGADTQYF | TGTGCCACCAGCAGAGATCCGGGACAGGGGGCAGATACGCAGTATTTT
TRBJ1-2 | . | TRBV7-9 | TRBD1 | CASSPQGATGSYGYTF | TGTGCCAGCAGTCCACAGGGGGCTACGGGCAGCTATGGCTACACCTTC
TRBJ2-7 | . | TRBV19 | . | CASSVSGAYEQYF | TGTGCCAGTAGTGTAAGCGGAGCCTACGAGCAGTACTTC
TRBJ1-2 | . | TRBV6-5 | . | CASTLAGRGYTF | TGTGCCAGCACGCTTGCTGGTCGGGGCTACACCTTC
TRBJ2-5 | . | TRBV15 | TRBD1 | CATSSNADRVQETQYF | TGTGCCACCAGCAGTAATGCCGACAGGGTCCAAGAGACCCAGTACTTC
TRBJ2-1 | . | TRBV7-3 | . | CASSLEQGPYNEQFF | TGTGCCAGCAGCTTAGAGCAGGGCCCCTACAATGAGCAGTTCTTC
TRBJ1-3 | . | TRBV6-1 | . | CASSGRLGAKGNTIYF | TGTGCCAGCAGTGGACGGCTGGGGGCGAAAGGAAACACCATATATTTT
TRBJ1-3 | . | TRBV5-8 | TRBD1 | CASGTGPGNTIYF | TGTGCCAGCGGGACAGGCCCTGGAAACACCATATATTTT
TRBJ2-1 | . | TRBV15 | TRBD2 | CATSRERGLAGGPYEQFF | TGTGCCACCAGCAGAGAGCGGGGACTAGCGGGAGGGCCGTATGAGCAGTTCTTC
TRBJ1-2 | . | TRBV7-2 | . | CASSPKRGSGYTF | TGTGCCAGCAGCCCCAAACGGGGGTCTGGCTACACCTTC
TRBJ2-5 | once | TRBV7-8 | TRBD1 | CASSSKQGTGETQYF | TGTGCCAGCAGCTCCAAACAGGGGACAGGGGAGACCCAGTACTTC
TRBJ1-2 | . | TRBV30 | TRBD1 | CAWSAWFRGQGVRYGYTF | TGTGCCTGGAGTGCGTGGTTCCGCGGACAGGGGGTCCGGTATGGCTACACCTTC
TRBJ1-5 | . | TRBV2 | . | CASRAGGNQPQHF | TGTGCCAGCAGGGCAGGGGGCAATCAGCCCCAGCATTTT
TRBJ2-2 | . | TRBV27 | . | CASSAQGWTGELFF | TGTGCCAGCAGCGCGCAGGGTTGGACCGGGGAGCTGTTTTTT
TRBJ1-1 | . | TRBV10-1 | TRBD1 | CASVNHGQGPNFDTEAFF | TGCGCCAGCGTAAACCACGGACAGGGGCCAAATTTCGACACTGAAGCTTTCTTT
TRBJ1-2 | . | TRBV4-1 | . | CASSQEGDIPFYGYTF | TGCGCCAGCAGCCAAGAGGGAGACATACCCTTCTATGGCTACACCTTC
TRBJ2-1 | . | TRBV2 | TRBD1 | CASSARQGATKEQFF | TGTGCCAGCAGCGCCAGGCAGGGGGCGACGAAGGAGCAGTTCTTC
TRBJ2-7 | once | TRBV18 | . | CASSPARVFEQYF | TGTGCCAGCTCACCGGCCAGGGTATTCGAGCAGTACTTC
TRBJ1-4 | once | TRBV4-3 | . | CASSQETSGEKLFF | TGCGCCAGCAGCCAGGAGACGTCGGGTGAAAAACTGTTTTTT
TRBJ2-1 | . | TRBV7-9 | TRBD2 | CASSFLGGAMYQFF | TGTGCCAGCAGCTTCCTCGGGGGGGCCATGTATCAGTTCTTC
TRBJ1-6 | . | TRBV27 | . | CASSNQGFGSPLHF | TGTGCCAGCTCCAACCAGGGGTTCGGTTCACCCCTCCACTTT
TRBJ2-2 | . | TRBV7-2 | TRBD1 | CASTSSDRGSAGELFF | TGTGCCAGCACCTCCTCGGACAGGGGATCCGCCGGGGAGCTGTTTTTT
TRBJ2-3 | . | TRBV6-1 | TRBD2 | CASSVWGLAGGPDTQYF | TGTGCCAGCAGTGTTTGGGGGCTAGCGGGAGGCCCAGATACGCAGTATTTT
TRBJ2-7 | . | TRBV7-6 | . | CASSVSGDPSYEQYF | TGTGCCAGCAGCGTATCAGGGGACCCCTCCTACGAGCAGTACTTC
TRBJ1-4 | . | TRBV7-9 | . | CASSRSGSATNEKLFF | TGTGCCAGCAGCCGAAGTGGCAGTGCAACTAATGAAAAACTGTTTTTT
TRBJ1-6 | . | TRBV5-5 | . | CASSHSYSPLHF | TGTGCCAGCAGCCACTCCTATTCACCCCTCCACTTT
TRBJ1-5 | . | TRBV28 | . | CASSSAGGIGNQPQHF | TGTGCCAGCAGTTCGGCGGGAGGGATAGGCAATCAGCCCCAGCATTTT
TRBJ1-1 | . | TRBV7-6 | . | CASSLQPNTEAFF | TGTGCCAGCAGCCTACAGCCGAACACTGAAGCTTTCTTT
TRBJ2-5 | . | TRBV5-8 | . | CASSPLGGAGDRDETQYF | TGTGCCAGCAGCCCACTGGGGGGGGCCGGCGATAGGGATGAGACCCAGTACTTC